A selection of T cell receptor beta chains follows, all from one sample in a study of cytomegalovirus exposure and HLA in healthy donors. Measured with immunoSEQ multiplex PCR; TCRdb has only the in-frame clones, and not every one. Here the sample spans more than 150,000 clones, more than 75% being singletons. The sequencing sample was made of PBMCs. These receptor sequences come from a man aged 18 to 35 in good health and CMV-seropositive. Each CDR3 is given with its conserved first and last residue. A D gene is named only where the DNA matches it firmly.

CDR3 protein,CDR3 DNA,J gene,D gene,V gene
CASSLVFSYLYGYTF,TGTGCCAGCAGCTTGGTCTTCTCCTACCTTTATGGCTACACCTTC,TRBJ1-2,.,TRBV5-6
CASSERQGDVGNQPQHF,TGTGCCAGCAGTGAGCGTCAGGGGGATGTGGGCAATCAGCCCCAGCATTTT,TRBJ1-5,TRBD1,TRBV25-1
CASSQDLGQGVTF,TGCGCCAGCAGCCAAGATTTGGGACAGGGGGTCACCTTC,TRBJ1-2,TRBD1,TRBV4-3
CASSPLTGANEQYF,TGTGCCAGCAGCCCCTTAACGGGAGCTAACGAGCAGTACTTC,TRBJ2-7,.,TRBV14
CASSTATGGYTF,TGTGCCAGTAGTACCGCGACAGGGGGCTACACCTTC,TRBJ1-2,TRBD1,TRBV19
CASRSTIYEQYF,TGTGCCAGCAGGAGCACCATTTACGAGCAGTACTTC,TRBJ2-7,.,TRBV6-5
CATSAPGEQYF,TGTGCCACCAGCGCCCCAGGCGAGCAGTACTTC,TRBJ2-7,.,TRBV15
CASSNPSLCGRKNEQFF,TGTGCCAGCAGCAACCCCTCCCTTTGCGGGAGGAAAAATGAGCAGTTCTTC,TRBJ2-1,.,TRBV21-1
CASSGRLAGGKDTQYF,TGTGCCAGCAGCGGCAGACTAGCGGGTGGGAAAGATACGCAGTATTTT,TRBJ2-3,TRBD2,TRBV9
CASSPSAGAYEQYF,TGCGCCAGCAGCCCAAGCGCCGGCGCCTACGAGCAGTACTTC,TRBJ2-7,.,TRBV4-3
CASSERPGQGPYEQYF,TGTGCCAGCAGTGAGCGGCCGGGACAGGGGCCCTACGAGCAGTACTTC,TRBJ2-7,TRBD1,TRBV2
CASSVELQRGTGELFF,TGTGCCAGCAGCGTAGAACTCCAAAGGGGCACCGGGGAGCTGTTTTTT,TRBJ2-2,.,TRBV9
CASSLTSGSRGFRYEQYF,TGTGCCAGCAGCTTGACCTCGGGGTCAAGGGGGTTCCGTTACGAGCAGTACTTC,TRBJ2-7,.,TRBV11-2
CASSQIWGGVGHNEQFF,TGCGCCAGCAGCCAAATTTGGGGCGGAGTGGGGCACAATGAGCAGTTCTTC,TRBJ2-1,.,TRBV4-3